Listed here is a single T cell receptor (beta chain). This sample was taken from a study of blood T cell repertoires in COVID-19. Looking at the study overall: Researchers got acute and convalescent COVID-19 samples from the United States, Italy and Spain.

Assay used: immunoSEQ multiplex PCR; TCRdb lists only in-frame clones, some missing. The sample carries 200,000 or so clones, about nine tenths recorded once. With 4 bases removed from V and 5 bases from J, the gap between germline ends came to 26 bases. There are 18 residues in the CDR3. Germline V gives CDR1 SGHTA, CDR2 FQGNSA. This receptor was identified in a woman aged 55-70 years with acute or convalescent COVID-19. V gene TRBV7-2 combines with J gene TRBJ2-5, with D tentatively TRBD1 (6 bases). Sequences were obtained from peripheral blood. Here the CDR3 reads CASSSSRVRGITGETQYF. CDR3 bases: TGTGCCAGCAGCTCCTCCCGAGTGAGGGGGATAACTGGCGAGACCCAGTACTTC.